This TCR beta chain was recovered during a study of cytomegalovirus exposure and HLA in healthy donors. Between the trimmed V and J ends, which lost 6 bases and 3 bases, there was a span of 15 bases. In germline, CDR1 is MDHEN, CDR2 SYDVKM. CDR3 size: 14 residues. Primers included in the PCR were 60 Vbeta and 13 Jbeta primers. Measured with immunoSEQ multiplex PCR; TCRdb has only the in-frame clones, and not every one. The sample carries around 150,000 clones, 65% to 85% recorded once. The specimen sequenced was PBMCs. V and J are TRBV28 and TRBJ2-7; D possibly corresponds to TRBD1 (6 bases). The receptor was isolated from a woman under 30 in good health and CMV-seronegative. CDR3 sequence: CASSDRGGIYEQYF. CDR3 bases: TGTGCCAGCAGCGACAGAGGGGGTATCTACGAGCAGTACTTC.